This note documents a single T cell receptor (beta chain) sequence. No antigen is known for it. Nothing much larger sits one base from this clone, and base qualities are not available. The time point label corresponds to: baseline, week 1 (first vaccination visit). The treatment or condition label corresponds to: pre-vaccination baseline after standard-of-care therapy. All donors had newly diagnosed IDH1-mutant astrocytomas of WHO grade 3 or 4 that showed loss of nuclear ATRX. The samples were drawn from NOA16, a multicentre, single-arm, open-label phase I trial in Germany that tested a mutant IDH1 peptide vaccine in humans for the first time. For immunogenicity testing, the blood drawn at visit V03 was used as the baseline sample. Genomic DNA for TCRB sequencing was extracted from EDTA blood using the DNeasy Blood and Tissue Kit. This sample is drawn from a study of a mutant IDH1 vaccine in newly diagnosed glioma (TCRdb year 2021). Broadly, across the study: Of the approximately 33 patients who were treated, 62.5% were male and roughly 38% were female, and the mean age was about 37 years. Prior to enrollment, standard therapy consisting of radiotherapy alone, temozolomide alone, or radiochemotherapy with temozolomide had been administered to patients, with the combination being received by most patients. Peripheral blood was collected at six visits: V03 (baseline), V05, V07, V10, V12 and V13. For exploratory analyses, longitudinal TCRB deep sequencing was carried out in under 30 treated patients wherever samples were available.

General conclusions and limits of the study: Availability determined which PBMC samples were chosen for TCRB deep sequencing. The authors noted that analyses of patient blood samples could not be reproduced because of sample limitations. Immune responses induced by the vaccine were seen in approximately 93% of patients across multiple MHC alleles. Changes in the top peripheral T cell clonotypes picked up by TCRB sequencing did not appear to be linked to pseudoprogression.

Libraries were prepared through the immunoSEQ multiplex PCR assay. Rearranged TCR beta chain sequences were amplified with the hsTCRB Kit following the manufacturer's protocol. An Illumina MiSeq was used to sequence the TCRB libraries. The authors' analysis ran thus. The kit vendor's proprietary platform handled demultiplexing, trimming and gene mapping. The immuneACCESS repertoire file appears here via TCRdb, limited to in-frame rearrangements. These files lack a portion of the clones; in checked studies, under half of the deficit traces to unresolved V genes, and the cause of the others is not known. Clone size and V and J calls were adopted from that table, with D and trimming inferred from the DNA. The sample data list over 25,000 clones, and roughly nine tenths of these were observed just once. The ten largest clones add up to around 5% of the sample. A distance of 11 bases separates the germline ends of V and J, which lose 0 bases and 2 bases respectively. The CDR3, cysteine through phenylalanine, is 15 amino acids long. Just the 45-base CDR3 DNA is kept, in frame starting at base 1. From the germline V gene, CDR1 is KGHSH and CDR2 is LQKENI.

The chain is made from TRBV18 and TRBJ2-7; the D segment cannot be called with confidence. This specimen consisted of PBMCs, obtained from a glioma patient treated with radiotherapy, temozolomide or both. This clonotype originated in a woman in her thirties or forties with glioma. The DNA sequence is as follows: TGTGCCAGCTCACCACCGAGTAGGACCGCCTACGAGCAGTACTTC. The encoded protein is CASSPPSRTAYEQYF.